The T cell receptor (beta chain) described here comes from a study of blood T cell repertoires in COVID-19. This clone was observed a handful of times. Original methodology: Nucleated cell counts were estimated from reference gene primer amplification. This table comes from immunoSEQ multiplex PCR, and its TCRdb copy is limited to in-frame clones, with some not included. Clone size and V and J calls were adopted from that table, with D and trimming inferred from the DNA. Here the sample spans over 150,000 clones, approximately 86% being singletons. This CDR3 has 15 residues. The germline gives CDR1 SNHLY, CDR2 FYNNEI. V lost 5 bases to trimming and J lost 1 base, with 14 bases between them.

The clonotype comes from a man aged 55 to 70 with COVID-19, enrolled during active disease. The material sequenced was peripheral blood. This chain uses TRBV2 with TRBJ1-1, with no clear D. CDR3 nucleotide sequence: TGTGCCAGCAGTTGGGCGAGCACGACGAACACTGAAGCTTTCTTT. Protein: CASSWASTTNTEAFF.